This T cell receptor beta chain was documented in a study of beta chain features in type 1 diabetes. Study-wide points: For Type 1 diabetes patients, all four CD4+ subsets carried TCRB CDR3s that were moderately but significantly shorter. Cells with high TCR expression could be over-represented when cDNA is sequenced. Any HLA effect on TCRB rearrangement was left unresolved by small sub-analyses.

CDR3 size: 13 residues. V was cut by 4 bases and J by 0 bases, with 6 bases left in between. Germline CDR1 reads MRHNA; CDR2 reads SNTAGT. This clone was observed at least ten times. Its antigen is still unknown. The sample contains more than one DNA sequence encoding this CDR3. Each of the CD4+ naive, central memory, regulatory and stem cell-like memory populations was sorted via CD45RO/CCR7/CD25/CD127/CD95/CD27. What was sequenced were expressed TCRB transcripts, since all of the isolated RNA had been reverse transcribed. Using immunoSEQ multiplex PCR, the repertoire was profiled, and TCRdb retains in-frame clones only, with some absent. The sample includes a few hundred thousand clones, 13% to 15% of them seen just once.

Specimen: central memory CD4+ T cells from blood. The TCR was taken from a man aged 25-45 years in good health. The chain combines TRBV6-4 with TRBJ1-1; D gene unclear. The CDR3 is CASSVSVNTEAFF. CDR3 DNA: TGTGCCAGCAGTGTGTCTGTGAACACTGAAGCTTTCTTT.